The clone carrying this T cell receptor (beta chain) was recorded a few times. The record originates from a study of shared clonotypes between healthy human individuals. The CDR3 is 11 amino acids. Germline loops: CDR1 DFQATT, CDR2 SNEGSKA (reference sequence). Trimming took 6 bases from V and 9 from J, leaving 12 bases between them. Sequencing was performed with immunoSEQ multiplex PCR; in TCRdb, only in-frame clones are kept and a portion is missing. The sample records approximately 87,000 clones, roughly three fifths being singletons. The chain couples TRBV20-1 to TRBJ2-1, with D perhaps matching TRBD1 (5 bases). Sequenced: memory CD8+ T cells sorted from blood. Stated subset: CD45RO+ cells pooled with CCR7-negative TemRA cells. This TCR was recovered from a man aged 30-40 years in good health. CDR3 amino acids: CSATGQSEQFF. As DNA, the CDR3 is TGCAGTGCAACAGGCCAAAGTGAGCAGTTCTTC.